Listed below are T cell receptor beta chains from one sample, sequenced in a study of T-cell reconstitution after alpha-beta-depleted transplantation in children. TCRdb analysed the PCR reads with MiXCR anew, one entry per CDR3 protein. The sample holds just under 150,000 distinct CDR3 sequences, around 8.8% seen once. Sequenced here: PBMCs, mostly from graft donor cells, sampled 180 days after TCRalphabeta/CD19-depleted stem cell transplant. The receptors derive from a female patient aged 2-15 years who had a stem cell transplant for congenital amegakaryocytic thrombocytopenia, so the T cells may come from the graft donor. Each CDR3 is given with its conserved first and last residue. The order of the fields is clone size, V gene, J gene, D gene, CDR3 DNA, CDR3 protein. D genes are given only for firm matches. Clone size is stated in some rows and not others, as once, few, many or a class when expanded.

many	TRBV12-3/TRBV12-4	TRBJ1-1	-	TGTGCCAGCAGTTTTGTCTGGAACACTGAAGCTTTCTTT	CASSFVWNTEAFF
few	TRBV7-2	TRBJ2-3	-	TGTGCCAGCAGCAACCAGGATAGGGCAGATACGCAGTATTTT	CASSNQDRADTQYF
many	TRBV20-1	TRBJ2-1	TRBD2	TGCAGTGCGCTTCCTCCTAGCGGGTTTTACAATGAGCAGTTCTTC	CSALPPSGFYNEQFF
-	TRBV12-3/TRBV12-4	TRBJ1-2	-	TGTGCCAGCAGTTTGGGGCGAAGTTTCTATGGCTACACCTTC	CASSLGRSFYGYTF
many	TRBV27	TRBJ1-5	-	TGTGCCAGCAGTTTCAGACTCAGGGGTGGCAATCAGCCCCAGCATTTT	CASSFRLRGGNQPQHF
many	TRBV20-1	TRBJ1-1	-	TGCAGTGCTTGGGTCGGTGGACACACTGAAGCTTTCTTT	CSAWVGGHTEAFF
many	TRBV12-3/TRBV12-4	TRBJ2-7	TRBD1	TGTGCCAGCAGGAGAACAGGGGACGGGGCATCCTACGAGCAGTACTTC	CASRRTGDGASYEQYF
-	TRBV2	TRBJ2-2	-	TGTGCCCTCAGTTTCGGTGTCAAAACGAGGGTCAACGGCGGGGAGCTGTTTTTT	CALSFGVKTRVNGGELFF
many	TRBV10-3	TRBJ2-1	-	TGTGCCATCGGCGGGGAAGGTATGGAGCAGTTCTTC	CAIGGEGMEQFF
many	TRBV29-1	TRBJ2-1	TRBD2	TGCAGCGTGGGGACTAGCGGGAGCAATGAGCAGTTCTTC	CSVGTSGSNEQFF
few	TRBV5-1	TRBJ2-5	-	TGCGCCAGCAGCTTAAAGTTTCAAGAGACCCAGTACTTC	CASSLKFQETQYF
many	TRBV3-1	TRBJ2-3	-	TGTGCCAGCAGCCAAGTGTCGAGCACAGATACGCAGTATTTT	CASSQVSSTDTQYF
many	TRBV7-3	TRBJ2-5	TRBD2	TGTGCCAGCAGCCACCTAGCGGGAGATCTTGAGACCCAGTACTTC	CASSHLAGDLETQYF
many	TRBV5-1	TRBJ2-2	TRBD1	TGCGCCAGCAGCATGGGACAGTCCGTGTTCGGGGAGCTGTTTTTT	CASSMGQSVFGELFF
many	TRBV7-9	TRBJ1-6	-	TGTGCCAGCAGCTCGGCGTGGGAAATCAGTTCACCCCTCCACTTT	CASSSAWEISSPLHF
-	TRBV11-3	TRBJ1-1	-	TGTGCCAGCAGCTGGGAGCGAAACACTGAAGCTTTCTTT	CASSWERNTEAFF
many	TRBV28	TRBJ2-3	-	TGTGCCAGCAGTCCACAGACCGTGACTCGCCCTAGCACAGATACGCAGTATTTT	CASSPQTVTRPSTDTQYF
few	TRBV19	TRBJ1-5	-	TGTGCCAGTAGTAAGCAGGGGCCACAGCCCCAGCATTTT	CASSKQGPQPQHF
many	TRBV21-1	TRBJ1-2	-	TGTGCCAGCAGCCAGGGGTTCGGAGGCTACACCTTC	CASSQGFGGYTF
-	TRBV4-2	TRBJ2-7	TRBD2	TGTGCCAGCAGCCGAAGACTAGCGGGATATAGCGAGCAGTACTTC	CASSRRLAGYSEQYF
many	TRBV29-1	TRBJ1-1	-	TGCAGCGTAGAACGGCGGCTGAACACTGAAGCTTTCTTT	CSVERRLNTEAFF
few	TRBV7-8	TRBJ1-2	-	TGTGCCAGCAGCATAGACACTAGGGGGTATGGCTACACCTTC	CASSIDTRGYGYTF
-	TRBV5-1	TRBJ2-5	-	TGCGCCAGCAGCTTGAATTACAGTCCTCAAGAGACCCAGTACTTC	CASSLNYSPQETQYF
many	TRBV28	TRBJ2-3	TRBD1	TGTGCCAGCAGGCCACAGGGGGTCCCAGATACGCAGTATTTT	CASRPQGVPDTQYF
many	TRBV6-1	TRBJ1-5	-	TGTGCCAGCAGTGAAGTCCCACAGGGCGAGGAGCCCCAGCATTTT	CASSEVPQGEEPQHF
many	TRBV4-1	TRBJ2-3	-	TGCGCCAGCAGCCGGGCGGATACGCAGTATTTT	CASSRADTQYF
many	TRBV20-1	TRBJ1-5	TRBD1	TGCAGTGCTAGAGTTACAGGGGGTTCCAATCAGCCCCAGCATTTT	CSARVTGGSNQPQHF
many	TRBV12-3/TRBV12-4	TRBJ1-5	TRBD1	TGTGCCAGCAGCCGGGGACAGGGTTTTGTTCAGCCCCAGCATTTT	CASSRGQGFVQPQHF
many	TRBV5-1	TRBJ2-1	TRBD1	TGCGCCAGCAGCATCTTAGGGGGCGATGAGCAGTTCTTC	CASSILGGDEQFF
many	TRBV11-2	TRBJ1-1	-	TGTGCCAGCAGCTTAGATTTGGTCGGGGGAGGAACTGAAGCTTTCTTT	CASSLDLVGGGTEAFF
many	TRBV10-3	TRBJ2-3	TRBD2	TGTGCCATCAGTGGTAGGCTAGCGGCCTACACAGATACGCAGTATTTT	CAISGRLAAYTDTQYF
-	TRBV5-1	TRBJ2-1	-	TGCGCCAGCAGCTTTATCCGGGTCTATTCGGACAATGAGCAGTTCTTC	CASSFIRVYSDNEQFF
few	TRBV7-2	TRBJ2-3	-	TGTGCCAGCAGCTTAGGGGGGCACAGCACAGATACGCAGTATTTT	CASSLGGHSTDTQYF
few	TRBV5-1	TRBJ2-1	-	TGCGCCAGCAGTTCCCTTGCTAGTAAGAATGAGCAGTTCTTC	CASSSLASKNEQFF
many	TRBV20-1	TRBJ1-5	-	TGCAGTGCCCATCAGGAGCCCTATCAGCCCCAGCATTTT	CSAHQEPYQPQHF
many	TRBV6-5	TRBJ2-7	TRBD2	TGTGCCAGCAGTTACTCCGGCGGGAGTCTCGAGCAGTACTTC	CASSYSGGSLEQYF
-	TRBV7-9	TRBJ2-5	-	TGTGCCAGCAGCTCACCCCGGAGGGCCCAGTACTTC	CASSSPRRAQYF